The clone carrying this TCR beta chain was recorded a few times. Its matching antigen is unknown. The data belong to a study of T-cell memory formation after mild COVID-19. V trimming: 5 bases; J trimming: 5 bases; junction bases outside the gene matches: 8. Germline-derived CDR1 and CDR2 are SGHTA and FQGTGA. The CDR3 extends over 15 amino acids. Study-level findings and limits: Contracting clones from day 15 to 85 had balanced CD4/CD8; later expanders favoured CD4+. CD4+ contracting clones lay mainly in CM and EM, CD8+ ones in EMRA. Confirmation of SARS-CoV-2 specificity was lacking for second-wave clones peaking day 37.

Researchers used 5'RACE with constant-segment primers to make TCR alpha and TCR beta cDNA libraries that carry sample barcodes and UMIs. TCRdb processed the 5' RACE reads anew with MiXCR; each CDR3 protein has one entry. The data contain fewer than 500,000 distinct CDR3 sequences, about 23% of them singletons. The genes are TRBV7-3 and TRBJ2-7; 11 nucleotides align to TRBD1. This receptor was identified in an adult woman who had mild COVID-19 (a few samples of this study predate the infection). Cell type and time point are not known. The sequenced sample consisted of PBMCs or a T cell subset sorted from them (not recorded which). This CDR3 reads CASSPDRGRSDEQYF. CDR3 DNA: TGTGCCAGCAGCCCGGACAGGGGGCGCTCTGACGAGCAGTACTTC.